The 29 T cell receptor beta chains reported below all come from one sample, sequenced in a study of CD8 T cells in ankylosing spondylitis (dated by TCRdb to about 2017). Libraries were built with 5' RACE. The instrument given in TCRdb is Illumina HiSeq 2500. Clones were called with MiXCR by TCRdb after fastp trimmed the public reads at Q25, and only in-frame beta chains were retained. Each CDR3 protein gets just one entry, which takes the most common genes and DNA from the rows behind it. This sample is represented by some 240,000 distinct CDR3 sequences; 8% to 9.5% of them were singletons. The ten top clones hold nearly 7% of the sample. The sequencing input was blood, either unsorted or a sorted T cell fraction (not recorded which). These receptors were taken from a male donor with ankylosing spondylitis or in good health (not recorded which).

The table lists this clonotype with many counts. This chain connects TRBV4-1 to TRBJ1-3, with D perhaps matching TRBD1 (6 bases). CDR1 is MGHRA, CDR2 YSYEKL, per germline. This CDR3 contains 17 residues. V lost 3 bases and J lost 2, with 17 bases in between. CDR3 region: CASSQPRRGAAGNTIYF. The CDR3 DNA is TGCGCCAGCAGCCAGCCCCGTCGGGGGGCGGCTGGAAACACCATATATTTT.

The chain uses TRBV18 and TRBJ2-2; a weak D match, TRBD1 (7 bases). There are 16 residues in the CDR3. Between the trimmed V and J ends, which lost 2 bases and 0 bases, there was a span of 10 bases. Germline CDR1 and CDR2: KGHSH and LQKENI. Written as DNA, the CDR3 is TGTGCCAGCTCACCAGGAGGGGGCACGAACACCGGGGAGCTGTTTTTT. It yields the protein CASSPGGGTNTGELFF. The whole variable domain, remainder taken from reference TRBV18 and TRBJ2-2, is NAGVMQNPRHLVRRRGQEARLRCSPMKGHSHVYWYRQLPEEGLKFMVYLQKENIIDESGMPKERFSAEFPKEGPSILRIQQVVRGDSAAYFCASSPGGGTNTGELFFGEGSRLTVL.

The rearrangement links TRBV28 to TRBJ1-2, with 9 bases lining up with TRBD1. The germline gives CDR1 MDHEN, CDR2 SYDVKM. This CDR3 is built from 15 residues. Trimming took 5 bases from V and 4 from J; bases not matched to a gene: 8. The CDR3 bases are TGTGCCAGCAGTCCGGAGGGACAGGGTTTCTATGGCTACACCTTC. This gives the protein CASSPEGQGFYGYTF.

This clonotype was observed many times. This chain connects TRBV12-3 or TRBV12-4 to TRBJ2-5, with D tentatively TRBD1 (5 bases). This CDR3 is 12 amino acids long. Trimming shortened V by 6 bases and J by 7 bases, and 12 bases separated the two germline ends. CDR3 nucleotides: TGTGCCAGCAGCCCACTTCAGGGGACCCAGTACTTC. It encodes CASSPLQGTQYF.

This clonotype was observed at least ten times. The gene calls are TRBV6-1 and TRBJ1-1; D possibly corresponds to TRBD1 (5 bases). Trimming shortened V by 2 bases and J by 10 bases, and 17 bases separated the two germline ends. The CDR3 consists of 14 residues. Germline CDR1 and CDR2: MNHNS and SASEGT. The DNA of the CDR3 is TGTGCCAGCAGTGAAAGGGGTGGGACCGTCGGAGCTTTCTTT. The encoded protein is CASSERGGTVGAFF.

There are many counts of this clonotype. The chain employs TRBV20-1 and TRBJ2-3; TRBD1 agrees at 8 bases. This CDR3 has 11 amino acids. V trimming: 5 bases; J trimming: 12 bases; junction bases outside the gene matches: 7. CDR1 is DFQATT and CDR2 is SNEGSKA in the germline V gene (reference sequence). CDR3 DNA sequence: TGCAGTGCTTGGGACAGGAGTACTCAGTATTTT. It specifies CSAWDRSTQYF.

This clonotype was counted at least ten times. The chain couples TRBV7-2 to TRBJ2-7, with D possibly TRBD2 on 5 matching bases. CDR3 length: 16 residues. Trimming removed 2 bases at V and 2 bases at J, with 16 bases between. The germline gives CDR1 SGHTA, CDR2 FQGNSA. The CDR3 loop reads CASSLTAGRKTYEQYF. In nucleotides, the CDR3 is TGTGCCAGCAGCTTAACGGCGGGCAGGAAGACCTACGAGCAGTACTTC.

This clonotype was recorded many times. The V call is TRBV20-1, the J call TRBJ1-1; D gene unclear. CDR1 is DFQATT and CDR2 is SNEGSKA in the germline V gene (reference sequence). CDR3 length equals 11 residues. Trimming cost V 5 bases and J 7 bases, with 11 bases left between them. CDR3 amino acids: CSADSHVEAFF. In DNA, the CDR3 is TGCAGTGCTGATTCTCACGTTGAAGCTTTCTTT.

The gene calls are TRBV6-1 and TRBJ2-1, with TRBD1 matching 9 bases. Germline-derived CDR1 and CDR2 are MNHNS and SASEGT. The CDR3 runs to 14 residues. The V and J ends lost 2 bases and 8 bases, in that order; junction bases with no gene match: 4. DNA for the CDR3: TGTGCCAGCAGTGAAATCCGGGACAGGGATGAGCAGTTCTTC. Amino acid sequence: CASSEIRDRDEQFF.

This clonotype was found many times. The J gene is TRBJ2-3, the V gene TRBV20-1; D is unclear. CDR1 is DFQATT, CDR2 SNEGSKA, per germline (reference sequence). Trimming took off 4 bases at V and 1 base at J, with 9 bases between the two ends. This CDR3 has 13 residues. The DNA for the CDR3 is TGCAGTGCTACTAAAGCAGGCACAGATACGCAGTATTTT. Translation gives CSATKAGTDTQYF.

This chain connects TRBV6-1 to TRBJ2-5, with D possibly TRBD2 on 5 matching bases. There are 13 residues in the CDR3. V lost 6 bases and J 3 bases, leaving 11 bases between the germline ends. Germline values: CDR1 MNHNS, CDR2 SASEGT. CDR3 DNA: TGTGCCAGCAGGAAGCTAGCAGAAGAGACCCAGTACTTC. Translated, it gives CASRKLAEETQYF.

This clonotype has at least ten counts. V usage is TRBV15 and J usage is TRBJ1-3; D gene ambiguous. Germline assignment: CDR1 LNHNV and CDR2 YYDKDF (reference sequence). Trimming removed 2 bases from V and 6 bases from J, with 14 bases in between. The CDR3 spans 15 residues. The chain's CDR3 is CATSRTRWAENTIYF. The CDR3 DNA follows: TGTGCCACCAGCAGAACCCGTTGGGCAGAAAACACCATATATTTT.

This clonotype has at least ten counts. This sequence joins TRBV6-1 and TRBJ2-5; the D gene is possibly TRBD1 (6 bases). The CDR3 has 13 residues. CDR1 and CDR2 (germline): MNHNS, SASEGT. Trimming took 6 bases from V and 4 from J, leaving 12 bases between them. This CDR3 is CASSPNRVETQYF. In nucleotides, the CDR3 is TGTGCCAGCAGCCCCAACAGGGTAGAGACCCAGTACTTC.

In its sample, this clonotype was seen a few times. The CDR3 DNA sequence: TGTGCCAGCAGCTTACTGTGGTGGCAGGGGGGAGCCTACGAGCAGTACTTC. Protein sequence: CASSLLWWQGGAYEQYF. This rearrangement joins TRBV11-3 to TRBJ2-7, with D possibly matching TRBD1 (7 bases). V lost 2 bases to trimming and J lost 2 bases, with 19 bases between them. CDR1 SGHNT and CDR2 YENEEA come from the germline V gene. The CDR3 extends over 17 amino acids.

This clonotype was seen many times. This chain uses TRBV7-2 with TRBJ2-1; D not resolved. The ends were cut back, 1 base at V and 7 bases at J, with 17 bases in the middle. The length of the CDR3 is 16 residues. Looked up from germline, CDR1 is SGHTA and CDR2 is FQGNSA. CDR3 amino acids: CASSLVMVGTQNEQFF. The CDR3 DNA is TGTGCCAGCAGCTTAGTTATGGTGGGCACTCAAAATGAGCAGTTCTTC.

The table lists this clonotype with a few counts. V is TRBV5-6 and J is TRBJ1-2; TRBD1 is a possible D gene (5 bases). Looked up from germline, CDR1 is SGHDT and CDR2 is YYEEEE. The CDR3 is 13 residues long. The V end was cut by 5 bases, the J end by 5 bases, with 13 bases between. The CDR3 region has the DNA TGTGCCAGCAGTCCTAGGGACCCATATGGCTACACCTTC. Protein sequence: CASSPRDPYGYTF. The variable domain in full, with the rest retrieved from reference TRBV5-6 and TRBJ1-2, is DAGVTQSPTHLIKTRGQQVTLRCSPKSGHDTVSWYQQALGQGPQFIFQYYEEEERQRGNFPDRFSGHQFPNYSSELNVNALLLGDSALYLCASSPRDPYGYTFGSGTRLTVV.

This clonotype was observed many times. The V and J genes are TRBV10-3 and TRBJ1-2; 7 positions agree with TRBD1. V was clipped by 0 bases and J by 6 bases; unmatched bases: 1. This CDR3 has 13 residues. Germline values: CDR1 ENHRY, CDR2 SYGVKD. The CDR3 protein is CAISESTGDGYTF. Here the CDR3 DNA reads TGTGCCATCAGTGAGTCAACAGGGGATGGCTACACCTTC.

The J gene is TRBJ2-7, the V gene TRBV14; maybe TRBD1 (6 bases). Trimming removed 0 bases from V and 6 bases from J, with 9 bases in between. The CDR3 is 13 residues long. In germline, CDR1 is SGHDN, CDR2 FVKESK. The CDR3: CASSQDNRAEQYF. The CDR3, as DNA: TGTGCCAGCAGCCAAGATAACAGGGCCGAGCAGTACTTC.

The chain links TRBV7-2 to TRBJ2-3; possibly TRBD2 for D (5 bases). Looked up from germline, CDR1 is SGHTA and CDR2 is FQGNSA. CDR3 length: 13 amino acids. V lost 3 bases and J 6 bases, leaving 10 bases between the germline ends. CDR3 bases: TGTGCCAGCAGCTTCTCTACGGGGGATACGCAGTATTTT. It translates to CASSFSTGDTQYF.

The chain uses TRBV5-1 and TRBJ2-7; D ambiguous. Trimming cost V 0 bases and J 4 bases, with 14 bases left between them. The CDR3 is made up of 15 amino acids. CDR1 and CDR2 (germline): SGHRS, YFSETQ. CDR3 DNA: TGCGCCAGCAGCTTGGCCCCGGATACCTTTTACGAGCAGTACTTC. Translation: CASSLAPDTFYEQYF.

This clonotype was recorded many times. The rearrangement links TRBV7-2 to TRBJ2-7; D possibly uses TRBD1 or TRBD2 (5 bases each). Germline CDR1 SGHTA, CDR2 FQGNSA. V lost 0 bases, J lost 7 bases, and 13 bases lay in between. The CDR3 length is 14 residues. Here the CDR3 DNA reads TGTGCCAGCAGCTTAGCGGGACCCACTGGTGAGCAGTACTTC. Amino acid sequence: CASSLAGPTGEQYF.

The chain recombines TRBV11-3 with TRBJ1-2, with TRBD1 as a possible D gene (5 bases). V was clipped by 0 bases and J by 7 bases, with 9 bases between them. In germline, CDR1 is SGHNT, CDR2 YENEEA. CDR3 length equals 13 residues. CDR3 loop: CASSLEGEVGYTF. The CDR3 region has the DNA TGTGCCAGCAGCTTAGAAGGGGAGGTTGGCTACACCTTC.

This clonotype was observed many times. V usage is TRBV14 and J usage is TRBJ1-2; possibly TRBD1 for D (5 bases). From germline, CDR1 is SGHDN and CDR2 FVKESK. Trimming pared 6 bases from V and 6 bases from J, leaving 26 bases between. The CDR3 is 17 amino acids. As DNA, the CDR3 is TGTGCCAGCAGACCAAGAGAAGTTTGGGGGGAATATCATGGCTACACCTTC. Residues: CASRPREVWGEYHGYTF. The entire variable domain, with the rest obtained from reference TRBV14 and TRBJ1-2, is as follows: EAGVTQFPSHSVIEKGQTVTLRCDPISGHDNLYWYRRVMGKEIKFLLHFVKESKQDESGMPNNRFLAERTGGTYSTLKVQPAELEDSGVYFCASRPREVWGEYHGYTFGSGTRLTVV.

In this sample, this clonotype turned up many times. The V gene is TRBV20-1, the J gene TRBJ2-5, with D uncertain. This CDR3 has 13 residues. From germline, CDR1 is DFQATT and CDR2 SNEGSKA (reference sequence). With 6 bases removed from V and 2 bases from J, the gap between germline ends came to 13 bases. CDR3 sequence (DNA): TGCAGTGCCCCCTCGGTAGCACAAGAGACCCAGTACTTC. Its protein product is CSAPSVAQETQYF.

This chain links TRBV24-1 with TRBJ2-2; no definite D call. The V end was cut by 7 bases, the J end by 3 bases, with 11 bases between. The CDR3 spans 14 residues. Per the germline V gene, CDR1 is KGHDR and CDR2 is SFDVKD. DNA of the CDR3: TGTGCCACCAGGGGGTCTTCCGACACCGGGGAGCTGTTTTTT. Protein product: CATRGSSDTGELFF.

This clonotype has at least ten counts. The chain couples TRBV7-9 to TRBJ1-1; 8 nucleotides agree with TRBD1. This CDR3 contains 14 residues. V trimming: 3 bases; J trimming: 6 bases; junction bases outside the gene matches: 6. The germline V gene encodes CDR1 SEHNR and CDR2 FQNEAQ (reference sequence). CDR3 region: CASSLDLQGAEAFF. CDR3 bases: TGTGCCAGCAGCTTGGATCTACAGGGGGCTGAAGCTTTCTTT. The variable domain in full, with the rest retrieved from reference TRBV7-9 and TRBJ1-1, is DTGVSQNPRHKITKRGQNVTFRCDPISEHNRLYWYRQTLGQGPEFLTYFQNEAQLEKSRLLSDRFSAERPKGSFSTLEIQRTEQGDSAMYLCASSLDLQGAEAFFGQGTRLTVV.

This clonotype was detected ten times or more. This chain uses TRBV4-2 with TRBJ2-3; 10 bases agree with TRBD2. V was pared by 1 base and J by 1 base, with 5 bases of the junction left unmatched. Looked up from germline, CDR1 is LGHNA and CDR2 is YNFKEQ. The CDR3 sequence is 17 residues long. This CDR3 reads CASSQGASGGRTDTQYF. The CDR3 nucleotides are TGTGCCAGCAGCCAAGGGGCTAGCGGGGGCCGCACAGATACGCAGTATTTT.

This clonotype was found a few times. The rearrangement links TRBV4-1 to TRBJ2-3; 8 bases align to TRBD2. Looked up from germline, CDR1 is MGHRA and CDR2 is YSYEKL. V shed 0 bases and J 4 bases; nucleotides not matched to a gene: 3. This CDR3 is 15 amino acids long. The CDR3 spells CASSQDLGGADTQYF. The CDR3 coding sequence is TGCGCCAGCAGCCAAGATCTCGGGGGGGCAGATACGCAGTATTTT.

This clonotype has ten or more counts. The chain combines TRBV30 with TRBJ2-1; D is ambiguous. The CDR3 sequence is 11 residues long. Germline V gives CDR1 GTSNPN, CDR2 SVGIG (reference sequence). The CDR3 sequence: CAGKGYNEQFF. As DNA, the CDR3 is TGTGCAGGGAAGGGCTACAATGAGCAGTTCTTC.